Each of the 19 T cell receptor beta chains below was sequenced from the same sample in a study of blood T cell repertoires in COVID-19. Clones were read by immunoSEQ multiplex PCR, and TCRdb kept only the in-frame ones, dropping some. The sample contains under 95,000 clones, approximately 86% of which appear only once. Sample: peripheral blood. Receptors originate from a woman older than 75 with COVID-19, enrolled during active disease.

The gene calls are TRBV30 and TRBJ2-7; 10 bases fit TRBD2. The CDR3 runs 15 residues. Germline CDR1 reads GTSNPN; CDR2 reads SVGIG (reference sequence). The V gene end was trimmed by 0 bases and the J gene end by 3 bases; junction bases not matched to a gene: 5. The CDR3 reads CAWSVGLAGVYEQYF. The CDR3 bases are TGTGCCTGGAGTGTTGGGCTAGCGGGAGTCTACGAGCAGTACTTC.

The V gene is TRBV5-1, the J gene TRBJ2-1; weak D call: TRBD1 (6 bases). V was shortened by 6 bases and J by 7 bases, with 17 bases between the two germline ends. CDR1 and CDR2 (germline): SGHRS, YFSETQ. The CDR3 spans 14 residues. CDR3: CASKTRGSRNEQFF. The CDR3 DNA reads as TGCGCCAGCAAAACGAGGGGGAGCCGGAATGAGCAGTTCTTC.

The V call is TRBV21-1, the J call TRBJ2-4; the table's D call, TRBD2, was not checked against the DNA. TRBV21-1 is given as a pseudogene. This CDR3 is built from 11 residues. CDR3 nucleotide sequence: TGTGCTCTGCGAGCCAAAAACATTCAGTACTTC. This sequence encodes CALRAKNIQYF.

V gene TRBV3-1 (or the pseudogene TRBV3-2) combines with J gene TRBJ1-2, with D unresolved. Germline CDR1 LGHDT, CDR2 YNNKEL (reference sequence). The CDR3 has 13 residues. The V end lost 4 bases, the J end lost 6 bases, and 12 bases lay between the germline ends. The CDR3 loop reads CASSPREGNGYTF. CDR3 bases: TGTGCCAGCAGCCCCCGGGAGGGAAATGGCTACACCTTC.

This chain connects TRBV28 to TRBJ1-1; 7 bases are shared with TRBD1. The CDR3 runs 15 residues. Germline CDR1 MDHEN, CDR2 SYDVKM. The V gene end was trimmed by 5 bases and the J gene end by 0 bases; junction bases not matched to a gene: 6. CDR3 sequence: CASSHRGTVNTEAFF. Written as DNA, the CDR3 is TGTGCCAGCAGTCACAGGGGTACCGTGAACACTGAAGCTTTCTTT.

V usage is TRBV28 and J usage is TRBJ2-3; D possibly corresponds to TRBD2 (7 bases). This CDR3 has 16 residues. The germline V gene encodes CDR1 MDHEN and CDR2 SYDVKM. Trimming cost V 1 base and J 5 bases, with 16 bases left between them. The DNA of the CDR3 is TGTGCCAGCAGTTTATTGGCGGGAGAAGGGGGAGATACGCAGTATTTT. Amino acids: CASSLLAGEGGDTQYF.

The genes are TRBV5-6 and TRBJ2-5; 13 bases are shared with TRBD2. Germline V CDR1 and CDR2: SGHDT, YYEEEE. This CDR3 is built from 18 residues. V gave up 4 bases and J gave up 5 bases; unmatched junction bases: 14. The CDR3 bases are TGTGCCAGCAGCCCCCAGCCGAGACTAGCGGGGGGTGGGGAGACCCAGTACTTC. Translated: CASSPQPRLAGGGETQYF.

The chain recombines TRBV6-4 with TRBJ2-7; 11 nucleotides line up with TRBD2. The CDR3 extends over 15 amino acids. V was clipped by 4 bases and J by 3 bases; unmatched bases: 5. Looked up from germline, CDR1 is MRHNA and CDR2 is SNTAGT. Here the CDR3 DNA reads TGTGCCAGCAGTGCCGGGACTAGCGGTAACTACGAGCAGTACTTC. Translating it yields CASSAGTSGNYEQYF.

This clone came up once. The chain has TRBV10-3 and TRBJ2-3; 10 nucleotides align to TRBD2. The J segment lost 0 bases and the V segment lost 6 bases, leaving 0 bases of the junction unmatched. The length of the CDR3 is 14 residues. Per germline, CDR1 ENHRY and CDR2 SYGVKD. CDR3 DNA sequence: TGTGCCATCAGGGGACTAGCGAGCACAGATACGCAGTATTTT. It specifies CAIRGLASTDTQYF.

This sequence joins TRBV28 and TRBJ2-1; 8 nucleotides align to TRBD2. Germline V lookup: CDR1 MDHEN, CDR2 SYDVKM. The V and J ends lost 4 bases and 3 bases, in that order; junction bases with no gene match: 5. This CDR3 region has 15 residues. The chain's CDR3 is CASSSAGGHYNEQFF. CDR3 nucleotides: TGTGCCAGCAGTTCGGCGGGAGGACACTACAATGAGCAGTTCTTC.

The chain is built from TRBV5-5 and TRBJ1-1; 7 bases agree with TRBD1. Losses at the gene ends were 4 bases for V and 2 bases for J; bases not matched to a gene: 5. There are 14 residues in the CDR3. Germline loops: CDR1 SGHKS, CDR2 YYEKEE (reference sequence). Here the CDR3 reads CASSVQGHNTEAFF. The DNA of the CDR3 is TGTGCCAGCAGCGTACAGGGGCACAACACTGAAGCTTTCTTT.

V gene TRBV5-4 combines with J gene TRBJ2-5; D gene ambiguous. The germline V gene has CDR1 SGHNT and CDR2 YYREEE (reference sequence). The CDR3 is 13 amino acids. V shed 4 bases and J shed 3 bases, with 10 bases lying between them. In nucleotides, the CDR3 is TGTGCCAGCAGCCCGCCTCGGGAAGAGACCCAGTACTTC. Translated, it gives CASSPPREETQYF. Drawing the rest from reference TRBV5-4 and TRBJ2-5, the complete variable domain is ETGVTQSPTHLIKTRGQQVTLRCSSQSGHNTVSWYQQALGQGPQFIFQYYREEENGRGNFPPRFSGLQFPNYSSELNVNALELDDSALYLCASSPPREETQYFGPGTRLLVL.

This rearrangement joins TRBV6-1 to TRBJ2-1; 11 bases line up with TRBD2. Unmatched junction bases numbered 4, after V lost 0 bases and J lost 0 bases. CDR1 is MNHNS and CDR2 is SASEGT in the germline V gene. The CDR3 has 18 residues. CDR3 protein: CASSEALAGGSSYNEQFF. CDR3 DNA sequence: TGTGCCAGCAGTGAAGCCCTAGCGGGGGGAAGCTCCTACAATGAGCAGTTCTTC.

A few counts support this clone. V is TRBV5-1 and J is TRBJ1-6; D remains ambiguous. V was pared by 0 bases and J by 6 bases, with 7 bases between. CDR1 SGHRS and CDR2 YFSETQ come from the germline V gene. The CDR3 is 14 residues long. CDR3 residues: CASSLEQSNSPLHF. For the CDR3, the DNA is TGCGCCAGCAGCTTGGAACAGAGTAATTCACCCCTCCACTTT.

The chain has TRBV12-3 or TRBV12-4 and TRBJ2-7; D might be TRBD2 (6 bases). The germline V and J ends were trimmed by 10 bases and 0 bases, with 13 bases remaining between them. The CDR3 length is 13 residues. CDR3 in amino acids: CATEGTHSYEQYF. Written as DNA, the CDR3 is TGTGCCACGGAGGGCACCCACTCCTACGAGCAGTACTTC.

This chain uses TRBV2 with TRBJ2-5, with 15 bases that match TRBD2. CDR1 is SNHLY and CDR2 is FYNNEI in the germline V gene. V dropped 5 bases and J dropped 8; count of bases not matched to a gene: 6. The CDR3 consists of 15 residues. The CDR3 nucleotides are TGTGCCAGCAGTCTAGGACTAGCGGGAGGGCTAACCCAGTACTTC. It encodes CASSLGLAGGLTQYF.

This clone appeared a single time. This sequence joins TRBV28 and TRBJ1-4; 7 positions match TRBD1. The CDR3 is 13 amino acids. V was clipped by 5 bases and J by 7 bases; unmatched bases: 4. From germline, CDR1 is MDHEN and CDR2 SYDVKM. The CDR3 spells CASSVTGVEKLFF. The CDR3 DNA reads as TGTGCCAGCAGTGTCACAGGGGTTGAAAAACTGTTTTTT.

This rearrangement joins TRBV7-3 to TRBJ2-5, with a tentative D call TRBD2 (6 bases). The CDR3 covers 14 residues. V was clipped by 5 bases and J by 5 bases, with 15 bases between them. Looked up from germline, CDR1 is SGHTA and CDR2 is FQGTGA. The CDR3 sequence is CASSPGTSGETQYF. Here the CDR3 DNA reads TGTGCCAGCAGCCCAGGGACCAGCGGGGAGACCCAGTACTTC.

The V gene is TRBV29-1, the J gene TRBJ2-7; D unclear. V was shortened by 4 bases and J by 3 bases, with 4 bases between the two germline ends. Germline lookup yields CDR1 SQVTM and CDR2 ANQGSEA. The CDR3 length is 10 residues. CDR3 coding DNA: TGCAGCGTTGGGAGCTACGAGCAGTACTTC. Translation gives CSVGSYEQYF.